These T cell receptor beta chains were read from a single sample in a study of blood T cells in healthy people across ages. TCRdb analysed the 5' RACE reads with MiXCR anew, one entry per CDR3 protein. This sample yields about 1,400,000 distinct CDR3 sequences, of which 59% are seen a single time; 5% to 7% belongs to the top ten. Input material: blood. Receptors originate from a man younger than 30 in good health. CDR3s include the opening cysteine and the closing phenylalanine or tryptophan. Some rows have no size entry. The others give once, few or many, or a class for an expanded clone.

V	J	size	CDR3
TRBV27	TRBJ2-7	NA	CASSRASGVFEQYF
TRBV20-1	TRBJ1-4	NA	CSAFQGLNEKLFF
TRBV29-1	TRBJ2-1	few	CSVEVKVDEQFF
TRBV5-6	NA	NA	CASSRRLNTGTTYEQYF
TRBV28	TRBJ1-5	NA	CASFGQGKGQPQHF
TRBV29-1	TRBJ2-7	few	CSVEVRGSYEQYF
TRBV7-9	TRBJ2-3	few	CASTPQDRTDTQYF
TRBV20-1	TRBJ2-5	NA	CSLSSGGLETQYF
TRBV6-2/TRBV6-3	TRBJ2-2	NA	CASSRAPAGELFF
TRBV6-5	TRBJ2-1	NA	CASSDREWNEQFF
TRBV4-1	TRBJ2-5	NA	CASSPWGQGESQETQYF
TRBV27	TRBJ1-2	NA	CASSIHRAYGYTF
TRBV15	TRBJ2-4	NA	CATRSAKNIQYF
TRBV20-1	TRBJ2-7	NA	CSATMGGEQYF
TRBV2	TRBJ1-1	NA	CASSTRQGVTEAFF